This T cell receptor (beta chain) stems from a study of T-cell memory formation after mild COVID-19. Study in general: Largely, TCR clusters stayed within a single donor.

Study-wide findings and caveats: A second wave expanding day 15 to 37 was CD4+-biased; contracting clones were balanced. Some clones that responded were present in memory (sampled pre-infection), which suggests cross-reactive memory joined.

Per germline, CDR1 SGHTA and CDR2 FQGNSA. This CDR3 has 18 amino acids. Germline trimming cut 5 bases from V and 0 bases from J; bases unmatched to any gene: 13. As regards this clonotype: Its specificity is not known.

Sample barcodes and UMIs were carried by the TCR alpha and TCR beta cDNA libraries that 5'RACE generated with constant-segment primers. TCRdb used MiXCR to reprocess the 5' RACE reads, holding one entry per CDR3 protein. Of over 150,000 distinct CDR3 sequences detected, 10% to 15% appear once; the ten largest clones hold more than 3%. This sequence joins TRBV7-2 and TRBJ2-3; 8 bases agree with TRBD2. The receptor was derived from a man aged 18 to 30 who had mild COVID-19 (a few samples of this study predate the infection). Cell type and time point are not known. Sequenced material: PBMCs or a T cell subset sorted from them (not recorded which). The CDR3 sequence is CASSPRGPGGGSTDTQYF. In nucleotides, the CDR3 is TGTGCCAGCAGCCCACGGGGTCCGGGGGGGGGCAGCACAGATACGCAGTATTTT.